Listed below are T cell receptor beta chains from one sample, sequenced in a study of blood T cell repertoires in COVID-19. The assay was immunoSEQ multiplex PCR, and TCRdb's table has in-frame clones only and misses some. The table has fewer than 300,000 clones, about 80% seen once; the top ten hold around a sixth. The material sequenced was peripheral blood. All receptors come from a person aged 70 to 80 with COVID-19, enrolled during active disease. Both conserved end residues are part of each CDR3. Fields, in order: clone size, D gene, J gene, V gene, CDR3 DNA, CDR3 protein. The D gene is left open where the match is weak. Size values are once, few and many counts, or a class for expanded clones, and some rows have none.

>once|TRBD1|TRBJ1-1|TRBV5-6
TGTGCCAGCAGCTCACTCGGACAGGGGTTGAACACTGAAGCTTTCTTT
CASSSLGQGLNTEAFF
>-|-|TRBJ2-4|TRBV7-9
TGTGCCAGCAGCCCAAAGGAGGTTAACATTCAGTACTTC
CASSPKEVNIQYF
>-|-|TRBJ1-4|TRBV12-1
TGTGCCAGCAGCAATTCCGGGACAGGGGATGAAAAACTGTTTTTT
CASSNSGTGDEKLFF
>few|-|TRBJ2-5|TRBV5-1
TGCGCCAGCAGCTTGGGTTCCAGCCAAGAGACCCAGTACTTC
CASSLGSSQETQYF
>once|TRBD2|TRBJ2-5|TRBV5-1
TGCGCCAGCAGCTCGCCTAGACTAGCGGCACAAGAGACCCAGTACTTC
CASSSPRLAAQETQYF
>-|TRBD2|TRBJ2-7|TRBV6-2/TRBV6-3
TGTGCCAGCAGTATAGTAGCGGGACTATACGAGCAGTACTTC
CASSIVAGLYEQYF
>-|TRBD2|TRBJ2-5|TRBV5-1
TGCGCCAGCAGCTTTAGCGGGGGGGCCGGAGAGACCCAGTACTTC
CASSFSGGAGETQYF
>-|-|TRBJ1-5|TRBV3-1/TRBV3-2
TGTGCCAGCAGCCAGGGAAGGGGTCAGCCCCAGCATTTT
CASSQGRGQPQHF
>-|TRBD1|TRBJ1-1|TRBV11-3
TGTGCCAGCAGCTCTAGTCGACAGGGGCCGAACACTGAAGCTTTCTTT
CASSSSRQGPNTEAFF
>-|-|TRBJ2-2|TRBV27
TGTGCCAGCAGTAACGGACGGGAAGGCACCGGGGAGCTGTTTTTT
CASSNGREGTGELFF
>-|-|TRBJ1-2|TRBV28
TGTGCCAGCAGTTTGGGTCAGGGGAGCGGTGGCTACACCTTC
CASSLGQGSGGYTF
>-|TRBD1|TRBJ1-1|TRBV2
TGTGCCAGCAGTGAATTTTTCGGACAGGGGGGGACTGAAGCTTTCTTT
CASSEFFGQGGTEAFF
>-|TRBD2|TRBJ2-5|TRBV5-1
TGCGCCAGCAGCTTTTCTAGCGGGGGGGCCGCTCGAGAGACCCAGTACTTC
CASSFSSGGAARETQYF
>few|TRBD1|TRBJ2-7|TRBV6-5
TGTGCCAGCAGGGTGACCGGGACAGGGCACTACGAGCAGTACTTC
CASRVTGTGHYEQYF
>-|TRBD1|TRBJ2-5|TRBV5-1
TGCGCCAGCAGACAGGGGGCACAAGAGACCCAGTACTTC
CASRQGAQETQYF
>-|-|TRBJ2-1|TRBV5-6
TGTGCCAGCAGCTCCCGACTGAACTCCTACAATGAGCAGTTCTTC
CASSSRLNSYNEQFF
>-|TRBD1|TRBJ1-4|TRBV6-1
TGTGCCAGCAGTGAACGTACGGGACAGGGGAATGAAAAACTGTTTTTT
CASSERTGQGNEKLFF
>many|TRBD2|TRBJ2-7|TRBV30
TGTGCCTGGAGGGGGAGCGGGAGTGGATACGAGCAGTACTTC
CAWRGSGSGYEQYF
>-|TRBD2|TRBJ2-3|TRBV7-2
TGTGCCAGCGGACTAGCGGGAGTGGATACGCAGTATTTT
CASGLAGVDTQYF
>-|TRBD1|TRBJ1-5|TRBV6-5
TGTGCCAGCAGCTCGACAGGGAGATTTGAGCCCCAGCATTTT
CASSSTGRFEPQHF
>-|-|TRBJ2-3|TRBV6-5
TGTGCCAGCGGTTTACACAGCATCGTCACAGATACGCAGTATTTT
CASGLHSIVTDTQYF